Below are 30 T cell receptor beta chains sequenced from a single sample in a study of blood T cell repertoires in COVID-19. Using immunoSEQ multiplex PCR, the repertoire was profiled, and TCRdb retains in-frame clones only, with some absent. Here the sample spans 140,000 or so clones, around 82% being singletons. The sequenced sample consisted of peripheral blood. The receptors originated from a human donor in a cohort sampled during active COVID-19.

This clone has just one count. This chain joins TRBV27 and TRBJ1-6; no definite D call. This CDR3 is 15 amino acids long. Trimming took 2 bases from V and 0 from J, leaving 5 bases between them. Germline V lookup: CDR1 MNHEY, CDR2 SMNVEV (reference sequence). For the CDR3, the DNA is TGTGCCAGCAGTTTAGGGAGCTCCTATAATTCACCCCTCCACTTT. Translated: CASSLGSSYNSPLHF.

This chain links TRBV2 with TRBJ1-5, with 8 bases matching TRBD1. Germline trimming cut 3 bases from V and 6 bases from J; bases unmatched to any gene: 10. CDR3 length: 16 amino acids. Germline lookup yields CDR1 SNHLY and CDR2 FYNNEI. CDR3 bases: TGTGCCAGCAGTGACGTCGGGACAGGAGGGGGTCAGCCCCAGCATTTT. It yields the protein CASSDVGTGGGQPQHF. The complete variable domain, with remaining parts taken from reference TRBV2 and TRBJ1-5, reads EPEVTQTPSHQVTQMGQEVILRCVPISNHLYFYWYRQILGQKVEFLVSFYNNEISEKSEIFDDQFSVERPDGSNFTLKIRSTKLEDSAMYFCASSDVGTGGGQPQHFGDGTRLSIL.

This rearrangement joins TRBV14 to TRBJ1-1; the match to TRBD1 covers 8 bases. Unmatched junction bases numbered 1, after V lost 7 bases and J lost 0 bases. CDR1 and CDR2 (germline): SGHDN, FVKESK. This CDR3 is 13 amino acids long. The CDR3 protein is CASKTGVNTEAFF. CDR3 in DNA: TGTGCCAGCAAGACAGGGGTGAACACTGAAGCTTTCTTT.

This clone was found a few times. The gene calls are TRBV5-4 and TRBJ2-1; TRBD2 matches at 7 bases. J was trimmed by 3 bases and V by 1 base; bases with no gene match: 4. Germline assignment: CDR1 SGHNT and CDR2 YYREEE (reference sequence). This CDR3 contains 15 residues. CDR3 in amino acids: CASSLFLADYNEQFF. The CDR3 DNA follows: TGTGCCAGCAGCTTGTTCCTAGCGGACTACAATGAGCAGTTCTTC.

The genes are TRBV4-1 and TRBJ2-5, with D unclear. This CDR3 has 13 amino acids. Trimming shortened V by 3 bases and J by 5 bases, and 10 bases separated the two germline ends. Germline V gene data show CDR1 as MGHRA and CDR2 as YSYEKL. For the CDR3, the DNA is TGCGCCAGCAGCCAGGCTCACCTTGAGACCCAGTACTTC. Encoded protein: CASSQAHLETQYF.

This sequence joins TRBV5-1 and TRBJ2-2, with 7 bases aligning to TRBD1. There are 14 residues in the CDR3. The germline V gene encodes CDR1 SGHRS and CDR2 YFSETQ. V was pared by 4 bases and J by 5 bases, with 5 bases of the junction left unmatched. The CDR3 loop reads CASSRTGETGELFF. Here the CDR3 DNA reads TGCGCCAGCAGCCGGACAGGAGAAACCGGGGAGCTGTTTTTT.

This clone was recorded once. As DNA, the CDR3 is TGTGCCAGCAAGCGGGACAGGGTTTTCTACGAGCAGTACTTC. Protein sequence: CASKRDRVFYEQYF. The chain links TRBV2 to TRBJ2-7, with TRBD1 identical over 9 bases. CDR1 is SNHLY and CDR2 is FYNNEI in the germline V gene. Germline trimming cut 7 bases from V and 3 bases from J; bases unmatched to any gene: 7. This CDR3 is built from 14 residues. Full variable domain (outside the CDR3, taken from reference TRBV2 and TRBJ2-7): EPEVTQTPSHQVTQMGQEVILRCVPISNHLYFYWYRQILGQKVEFLVSFYNNEISEKSEIFDDQFSVERPDGSNFTLKIRSTKLEDSAMYFCASKRDRVFYEQYFGPGTRLTVT.

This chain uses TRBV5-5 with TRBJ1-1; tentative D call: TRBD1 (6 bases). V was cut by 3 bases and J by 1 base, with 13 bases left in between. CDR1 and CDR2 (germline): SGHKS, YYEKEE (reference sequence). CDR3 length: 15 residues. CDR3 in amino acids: CASSSEDRTNTEAFF. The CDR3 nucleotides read TGTGCCAGCAGCTCCGAAGACAGGACGAACACTGAAGCTTTCTTT.

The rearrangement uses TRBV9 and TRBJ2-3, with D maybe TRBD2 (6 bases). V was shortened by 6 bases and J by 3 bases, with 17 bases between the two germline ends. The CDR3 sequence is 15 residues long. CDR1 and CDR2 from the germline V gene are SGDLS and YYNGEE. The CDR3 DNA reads TGTGCCAGCACCGTTCGCGGGGATGTGACAGATACGCAGTATTTT. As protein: CASTVRGDVTDTQYF.

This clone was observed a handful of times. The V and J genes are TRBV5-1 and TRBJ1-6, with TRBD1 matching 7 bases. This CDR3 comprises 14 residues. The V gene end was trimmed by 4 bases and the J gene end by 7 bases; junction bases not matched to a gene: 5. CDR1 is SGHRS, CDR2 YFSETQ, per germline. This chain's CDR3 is CASSRDRTNSPLHF. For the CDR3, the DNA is TGCGCCAGCAGCCGGGACAGAACAAATTCACCCCTCCACTTT.

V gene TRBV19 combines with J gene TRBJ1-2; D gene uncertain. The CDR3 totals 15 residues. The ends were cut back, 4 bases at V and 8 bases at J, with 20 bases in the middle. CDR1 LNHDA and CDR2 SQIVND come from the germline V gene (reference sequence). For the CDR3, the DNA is TGTGCCAGTAGTAAAATGGGAGGGCCCGTCTGGGGCTACACCTTC. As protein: CASSKMGGPVWGYTF.

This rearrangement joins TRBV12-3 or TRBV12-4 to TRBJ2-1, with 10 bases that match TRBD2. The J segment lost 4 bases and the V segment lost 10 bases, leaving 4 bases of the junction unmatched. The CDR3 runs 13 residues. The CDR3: CATGTSEYNEQFF. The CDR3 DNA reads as TGTGCCACCGGGACTAGCGAGTACAATGAGCAGTTCTTC.

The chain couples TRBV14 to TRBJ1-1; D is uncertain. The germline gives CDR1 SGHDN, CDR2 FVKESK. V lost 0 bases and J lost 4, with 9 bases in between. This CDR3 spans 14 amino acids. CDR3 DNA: TGTGCCAGCAGCCAAGATTGGTCCGGCACTGAAGCTTTCTTT. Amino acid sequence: CASSQDWSGTEAFF. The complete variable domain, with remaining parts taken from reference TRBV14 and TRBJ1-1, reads EAGVTQFPSHSVIEKGQTVTLRCDPISGHDNLYWYRRVMGKEIKFLLHFVKESKQDESGMPNNRFLAERTGGTYSTLKVQPAELEDSGVYFCASSQDWSGTEAFFGQGTRLTVV.

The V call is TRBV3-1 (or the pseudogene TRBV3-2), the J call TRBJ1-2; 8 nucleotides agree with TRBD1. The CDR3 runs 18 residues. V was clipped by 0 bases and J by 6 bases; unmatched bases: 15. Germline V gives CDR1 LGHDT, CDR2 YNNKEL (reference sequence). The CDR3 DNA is TGTGCCAGCAGCCAAGAATGGTTCGGAGGGACAGGCGGAAATGGCTACACCTTC. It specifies CASSQEWFGGTGGNGYTF.

In nucleotides, the CDR3 is TGCAGCGTTGAGCTTGAGTACGAGCAGTACTTC. Amino acids: CSVELEYEQYF. V usage is TRBV29-1 and J usage is TRBJ2-7; no clear D. The CDR3 runs to 11 residues. V was pared by 3 bases and J by 4 bases, with 7 bases between. Germline CDR1 and CDR2: SQVTM and ANQGSEA.

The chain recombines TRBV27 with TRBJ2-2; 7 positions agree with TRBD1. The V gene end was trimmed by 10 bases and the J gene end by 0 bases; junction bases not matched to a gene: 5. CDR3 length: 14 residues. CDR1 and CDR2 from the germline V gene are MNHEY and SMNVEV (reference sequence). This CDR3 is CATYGQANTGELFF. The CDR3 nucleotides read TGTGCCACCTACGGACAGGCGAACACCGGGGAGCTGTTTTTT.

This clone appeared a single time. For the CDR3, the DNA is TGTGCCAGTAGTGCCCGGGGCTACGAGCAGTACTTC. Protein product: CASSARGYEQYF. This chain connects TRBV19 to TRBJ2-7, with D possibly matching TRBD2 (5 bases). V was clipped by 5 bases and J by 3 bases, with 8 bases between them. Germline V gene sequence: CDR1 LNHDA, CDR2 SQIVND (reference sequence). The CDR3 spans 12 residues.

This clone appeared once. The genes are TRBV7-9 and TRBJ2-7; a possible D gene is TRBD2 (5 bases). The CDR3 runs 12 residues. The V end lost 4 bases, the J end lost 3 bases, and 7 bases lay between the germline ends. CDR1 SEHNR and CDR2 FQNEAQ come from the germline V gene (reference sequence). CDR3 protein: CASSSRDYEQYF. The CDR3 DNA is TGTGCCAGCAGCTCGAGGGACTACGAGCAGTACTTC.

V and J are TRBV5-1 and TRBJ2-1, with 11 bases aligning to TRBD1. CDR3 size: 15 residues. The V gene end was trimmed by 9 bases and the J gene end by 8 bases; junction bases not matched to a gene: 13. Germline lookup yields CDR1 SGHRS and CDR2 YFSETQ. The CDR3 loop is CATSTLDRGLHEQFF. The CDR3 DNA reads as TGCGCCACCTCGACGTTGGACAGGGGGCTTCATGAGCAGTTCTTC.

Here the CDR3 DNA reads TGTGCCAGCAGTTATGACAGGGGACAAGAGACCCAGTACTTC. Translation gives CASSYDRGQETQYF. The rearrangement uses TRBV6-5 and TRBJ2-5; 8 bases are a match to TRBD1. CDR3 length equals 14 residues. Germline V gives CDR1 MNHEY, CDR2 SVGAGI. J was trimmed by 2 bases and V by 3 bases; bases with no gene match: 2.

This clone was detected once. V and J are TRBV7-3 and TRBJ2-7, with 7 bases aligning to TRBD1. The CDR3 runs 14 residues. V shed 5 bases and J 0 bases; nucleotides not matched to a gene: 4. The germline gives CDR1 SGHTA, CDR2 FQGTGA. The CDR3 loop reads CASSISGGSYEQYF. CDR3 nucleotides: TGTGCCAGCAGCATATCAGGGGGCTCCTACGAGCAGTACTTC.

The CDR3 sequence: CASSDRTRGEKLFF. The CDR3, as DNA: TGTGCCAGCAGCGACCGGACAAGGGGGGAAAAACTGTTTTTT. The chain joins TRBV7-9 to TRBJ1-4; possible D gene TRBD1, 6 bases. The CDR3 loop spans 14 amino acids. V shed 5 bases and J shed 8 bases, with 15 bases lying between them. Germline CDR1 reads SEHNR; CDR2 reads FQNEAQ (reference sequence).

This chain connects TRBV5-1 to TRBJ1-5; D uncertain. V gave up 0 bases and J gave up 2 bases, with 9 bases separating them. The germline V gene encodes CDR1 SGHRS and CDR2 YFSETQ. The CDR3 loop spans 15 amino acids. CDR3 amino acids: CASSLDGLGNQPQHF. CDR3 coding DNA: TGCGCCAGCAGCTTGGACGGGTTGGGCAATCAGCCCCAGCATTTT. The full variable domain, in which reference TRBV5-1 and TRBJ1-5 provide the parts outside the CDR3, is KAGVTQTPRYLIKTRGQQVTLSCSPISGHRSVSWYQQTPGQGLQFLFEYFSETQRNKGNFPGRFSGRQFSNSRSEMNVSTLELGDSALYLCASSLDGLGNQPQHFGDGTRLSIL.

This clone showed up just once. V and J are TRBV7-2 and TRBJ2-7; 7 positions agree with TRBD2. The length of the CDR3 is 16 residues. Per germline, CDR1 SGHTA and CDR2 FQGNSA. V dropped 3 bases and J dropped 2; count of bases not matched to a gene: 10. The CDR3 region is CASSLDGRGRTYEQYF. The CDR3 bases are TGTGCCAGCAGCTTGGATGGGCGGGGGAGGACCTACGAGCAGTACTTC.

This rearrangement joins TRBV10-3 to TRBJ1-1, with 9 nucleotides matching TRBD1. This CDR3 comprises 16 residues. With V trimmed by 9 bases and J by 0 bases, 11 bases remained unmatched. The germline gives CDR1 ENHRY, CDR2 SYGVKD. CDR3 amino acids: CAMSGTGIGMNTEAFF. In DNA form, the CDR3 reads TGTGCCATGTCCGGGACAGGGATCGGAATGAACACTGAAGCTTTCTTT.

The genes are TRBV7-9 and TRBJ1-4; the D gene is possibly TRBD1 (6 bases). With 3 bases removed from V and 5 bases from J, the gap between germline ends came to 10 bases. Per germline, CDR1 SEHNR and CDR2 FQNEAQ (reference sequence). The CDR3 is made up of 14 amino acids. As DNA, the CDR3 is TGTGCCAGCAGCTTGAGGACAGAGAATGAAAAACTGTTTTTT. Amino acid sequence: CASSLRTENEKLFF.

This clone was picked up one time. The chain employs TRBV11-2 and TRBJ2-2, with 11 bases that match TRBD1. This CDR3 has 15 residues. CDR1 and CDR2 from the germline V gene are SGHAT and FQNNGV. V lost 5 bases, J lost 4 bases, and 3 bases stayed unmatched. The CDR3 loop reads CASSPGTGGTGELFF. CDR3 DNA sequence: TGTGCCAGCAGCCCAGGGACAGGGGGCACCGGGGAGCTGTTTTTT.

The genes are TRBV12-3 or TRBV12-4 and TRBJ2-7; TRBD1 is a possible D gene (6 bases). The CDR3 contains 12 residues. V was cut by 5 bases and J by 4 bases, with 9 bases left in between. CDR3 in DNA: TGTGCCAGCAGTCTTGGACAGTACGAGCAGTACTTC. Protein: CASSLGQYEQYF.

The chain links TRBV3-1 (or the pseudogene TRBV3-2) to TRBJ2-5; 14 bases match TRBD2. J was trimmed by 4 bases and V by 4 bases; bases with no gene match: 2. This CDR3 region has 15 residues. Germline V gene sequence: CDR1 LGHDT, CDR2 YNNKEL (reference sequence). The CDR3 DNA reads TGTGCCAGCAGCCGGACTAGCGGGGGGTTAGAGACCCAGTACTTC. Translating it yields CASSRTSGGLETQYF.

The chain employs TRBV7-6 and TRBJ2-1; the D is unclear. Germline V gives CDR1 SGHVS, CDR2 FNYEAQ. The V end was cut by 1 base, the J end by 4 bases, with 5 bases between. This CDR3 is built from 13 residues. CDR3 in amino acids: CASSLVVYNEQFF. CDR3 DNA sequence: TGTGCCAGCAGCTTAGTCGTATACAATGAGCAGTTCTTC.